This T cell receptor (beta chain) was identified in a study of T-cell memory formation after mild COVID-19. Germline V lookup: CDR1 ENHRY, CDR2 SYGVKD. The CDR3 runs to 11 residues. V lost 7 bases and J 0 bases, leaving 3 bases between the germline ends. TCRdb reprocessed the 5' RACE reads via MiXCR and lists one record per CDR3 protein. This table has 400,000 to 450,000 distinct CDR3 sequences, over 15% appearing once. This receptor was identified in a man aged 18 to 30 who had mild COVID-19 (a few samples of this study predate the infection). Cell type and time point are not known. The J gene is TRBJ1-1, the V gene TRBV10-3, with no clear D. Sequencing was carried out using PBMCs or a T cell subset sorted from them (not recorded which). CDR3 loop: CAIKVNTEAFF. As DNA, the CDR3 is TGTGCCATCAAAGTGAACACTGAAGCTTTCTTT.